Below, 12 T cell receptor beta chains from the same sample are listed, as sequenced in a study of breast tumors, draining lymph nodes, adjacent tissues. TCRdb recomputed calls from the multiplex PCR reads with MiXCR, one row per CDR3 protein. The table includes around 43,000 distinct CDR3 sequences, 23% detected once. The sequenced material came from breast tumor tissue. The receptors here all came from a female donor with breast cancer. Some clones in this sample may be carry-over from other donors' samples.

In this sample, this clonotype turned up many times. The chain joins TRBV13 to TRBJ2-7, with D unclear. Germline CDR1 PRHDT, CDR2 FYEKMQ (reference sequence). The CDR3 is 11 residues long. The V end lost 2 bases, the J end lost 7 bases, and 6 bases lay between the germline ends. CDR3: CASSLIGEQYF. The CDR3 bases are TGTGCCAGCAGCTTAATAGGTGAGCAGTACTTC.

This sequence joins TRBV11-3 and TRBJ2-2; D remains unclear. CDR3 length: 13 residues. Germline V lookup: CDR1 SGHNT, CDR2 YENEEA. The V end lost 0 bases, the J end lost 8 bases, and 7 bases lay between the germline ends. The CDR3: CASSLEITGELFF. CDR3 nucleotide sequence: TGTGCCAGCAGCTTAGAGATCACGGGGGAGCTGTTTTTT.

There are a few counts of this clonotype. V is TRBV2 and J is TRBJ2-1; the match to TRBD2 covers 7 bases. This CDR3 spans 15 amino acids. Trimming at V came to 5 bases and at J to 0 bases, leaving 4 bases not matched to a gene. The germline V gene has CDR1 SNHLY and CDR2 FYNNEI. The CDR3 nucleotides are TGTGCCAGCAGTCCCCTAGCGGCCTCCTACAATGAGCAGTTCTTC. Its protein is CASSPLAASYNEQFF.

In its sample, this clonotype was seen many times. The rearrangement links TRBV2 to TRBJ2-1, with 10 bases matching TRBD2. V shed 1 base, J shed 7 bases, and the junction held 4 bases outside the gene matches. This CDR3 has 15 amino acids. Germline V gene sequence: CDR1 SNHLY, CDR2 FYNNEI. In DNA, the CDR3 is TGTGCCAGCAGTGAAGGGGGACTAGCGATAAATGAGCAGTTCTTC. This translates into CASSEGGLAINEQFF.

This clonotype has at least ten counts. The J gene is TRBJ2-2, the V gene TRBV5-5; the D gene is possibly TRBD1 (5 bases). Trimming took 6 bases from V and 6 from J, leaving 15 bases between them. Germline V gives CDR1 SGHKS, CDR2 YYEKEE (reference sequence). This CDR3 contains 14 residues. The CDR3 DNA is TGTGCCAGCAACCACCAAGGGGTCCCCGGGGAGCTGTTTTTT. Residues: CASNHQGVPGELFF.

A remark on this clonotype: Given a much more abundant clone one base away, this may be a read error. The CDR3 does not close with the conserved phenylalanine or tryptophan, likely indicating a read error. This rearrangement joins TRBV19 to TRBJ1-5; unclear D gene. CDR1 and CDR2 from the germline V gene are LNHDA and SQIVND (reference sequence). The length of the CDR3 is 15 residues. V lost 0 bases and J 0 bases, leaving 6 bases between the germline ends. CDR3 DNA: TGTGCCAGTAGTATAGAGTTTTATAGCAATCAGCCCCAGCATTAT. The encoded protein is CASSIEFYSNQPQHY.

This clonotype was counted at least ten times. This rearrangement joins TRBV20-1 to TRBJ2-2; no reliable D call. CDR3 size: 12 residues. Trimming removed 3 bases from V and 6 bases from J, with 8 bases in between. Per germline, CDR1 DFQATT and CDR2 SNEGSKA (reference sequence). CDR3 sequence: CSASERPGELFF. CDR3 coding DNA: TGCAGTGCTAGTGAGCGCCCCGGGGAGCTGTTTTTT.

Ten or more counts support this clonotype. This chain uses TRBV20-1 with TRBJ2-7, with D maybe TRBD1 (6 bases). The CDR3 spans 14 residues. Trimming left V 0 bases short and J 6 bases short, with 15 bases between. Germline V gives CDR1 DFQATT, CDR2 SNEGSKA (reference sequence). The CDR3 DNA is TGCAGTGCTAGAGATCGTGGGGGCCCCCTCGAGCAGTACTTC. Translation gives CSARDRGGPLEQYF.

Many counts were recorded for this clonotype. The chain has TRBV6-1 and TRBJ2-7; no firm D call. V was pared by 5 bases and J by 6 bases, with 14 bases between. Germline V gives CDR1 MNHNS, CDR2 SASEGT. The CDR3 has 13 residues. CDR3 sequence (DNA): TGTGCCAGCAGTCCCGGCACGGCTCTCGAGCAGTACTTC. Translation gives CASSPGTALEQYF.

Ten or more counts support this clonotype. The DNA of the CDR3 is TGTGCCTGGAGTGAGCCGACCGGGACAGTTAATTCACCCCTCCACTTT. The encoded protein is CAWSEPTGTVNSPLHF. The chain joins TRBV30 to TRBJ1-6; 7 bases map to TRBD1. The CDR3 has 16 amino acids. The germline CDR1 and CDR2 sequences are GTSNPN and SVGIG (reference sequence). V gave up 1 base and J gave up 6 bases; unmatched junction bases: 9.

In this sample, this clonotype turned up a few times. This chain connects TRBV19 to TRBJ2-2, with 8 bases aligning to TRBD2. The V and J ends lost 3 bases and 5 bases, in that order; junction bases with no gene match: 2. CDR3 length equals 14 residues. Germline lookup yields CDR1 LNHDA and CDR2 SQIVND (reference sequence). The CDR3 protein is CASSIGGGTGELFF. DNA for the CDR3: TGTGCCAGTAGTATCGGGGGGGGAACCGGGGAGCTGTTTTTT.

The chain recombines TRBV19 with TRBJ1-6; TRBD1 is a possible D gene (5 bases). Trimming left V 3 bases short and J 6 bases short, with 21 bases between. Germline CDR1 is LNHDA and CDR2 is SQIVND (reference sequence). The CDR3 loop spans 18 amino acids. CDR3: CASSIGTSTKGFNSPLHF. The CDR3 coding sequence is TGTGCCAGTAGTATTGGGACCTCGACTAAGGGGTTTAATTCACCCCTCCACTTT. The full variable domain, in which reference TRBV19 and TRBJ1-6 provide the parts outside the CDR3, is DGGITQSPKYLFRKEGQNVTLSCEQNLNHDAMYWYRQDPGQGLRLIYYSQIVNDFQKGDIAEGYSVSREKKESFPLTVTSAQKNPTAFYLCASSIGTSTKGFNSPLHFGNGTRLTVT.